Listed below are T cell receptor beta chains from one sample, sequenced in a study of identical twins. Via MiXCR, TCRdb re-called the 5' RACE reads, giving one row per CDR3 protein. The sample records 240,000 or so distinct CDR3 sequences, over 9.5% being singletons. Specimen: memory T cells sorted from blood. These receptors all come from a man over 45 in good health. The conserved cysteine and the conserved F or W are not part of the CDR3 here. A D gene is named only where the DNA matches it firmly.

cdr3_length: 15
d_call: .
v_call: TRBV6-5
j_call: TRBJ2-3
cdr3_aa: ASSYSASGSRTDTQY

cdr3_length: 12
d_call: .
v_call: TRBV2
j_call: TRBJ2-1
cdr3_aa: ASSQTGSYNEQF

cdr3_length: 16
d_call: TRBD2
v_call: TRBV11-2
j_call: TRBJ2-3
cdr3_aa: ASSRGGLANPVGDTQY

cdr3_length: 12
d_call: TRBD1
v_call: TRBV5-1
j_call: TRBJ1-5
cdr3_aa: ASSPRTGGQPQH

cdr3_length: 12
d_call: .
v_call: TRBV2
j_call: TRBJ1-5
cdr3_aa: ASSEGYSNQPQH

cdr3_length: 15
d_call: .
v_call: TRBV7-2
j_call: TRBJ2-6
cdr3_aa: ASSLVARGNGANVLT

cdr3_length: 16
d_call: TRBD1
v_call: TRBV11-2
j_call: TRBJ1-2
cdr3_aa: ASSLRPSDRGHAYGYT

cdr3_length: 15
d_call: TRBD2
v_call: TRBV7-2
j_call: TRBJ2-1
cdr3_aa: ASSLGLAGGGYNEQF

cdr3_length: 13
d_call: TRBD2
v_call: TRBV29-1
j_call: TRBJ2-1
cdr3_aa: SVEELAGLYNEQF

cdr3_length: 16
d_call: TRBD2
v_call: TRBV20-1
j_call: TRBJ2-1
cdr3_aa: SARVPLERGGSIHEQF

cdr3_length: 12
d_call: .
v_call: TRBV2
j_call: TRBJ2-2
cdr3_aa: ASSYDLNTGELF